This T cell receptor (beta chain) was observed in a study of cytomegalovirus exposure and HLA in healthy donors. Background on the study: The same platform as the approximately 670 first-cohort repertoires was used for the roughly 130 validation repertoires, a later analysis reported.

Sequenced by immunoSEQ multiplex PCR; TCRdb stores in-frame clones only, minus some. The sample holds fewer than 250,000 clones, roughly 89% seen once. Germline CDR1 and CDR2: MDHEN and SYDVKM. Trimming stripped 2 bases from V and 3 bases from J, with 5 bases between. The CDR3 is 12 residues long. Study-wide results and limits: As confirmed in vitro, three CMV-associated chains were specific for CMV antigens. The study listed some 160 cytomegalovirus-associated TCR beta chains. The TCR clusters that emerged in the first cohort tended, a later analysis found, to co-occur in the 120 or so validation repertoires.

About this clone itself: No antigen is known for it.

The chain is built from TRBV28 and TRBJ2-7; no firm D call. The TCR sequence derives from a man aged 18 to 35 in good health and CMV-seronegative. Sequencing used PBMCs. This CDR3 is CASSLQIYEQYF. In DNA form, the CDR3 reads TGTGCCAGCAGTTTACAAATCTACGAGCAGTACTTC.